A single sample is the source of the 23 T cell receptor beta chains below, sequenced in a study of blood T cell repertoires in COVID-19. TCRdb's table, derived via immunoSEQ multiplex PCR, lists solely in-frame clones and lacks some. Of tens of thousands of clones listed, around 86% are singletons. The specimen sequenced was peripheral blood. The origin of the receptors is a man aged 60-69 years with active or convalescent COVID-19.

Written as DNA, the CDR3 is TGTGCCAGCTCACCACCGACAAGTAATCAGCCCCAGCATTTT. Residues: CASSPPTSNQPQHF. V gene TRBV18 combines with J gene TRBJ1-5, with unresolved D. The V gene lost 0 bases and the J gene lost 4 bases, with 7 bases spanning the gap. The CDR3 consists of 14 residues. Germline V gene data show CDR1 as KGHSH and CDR2 as LQKENI. The entire variable domain, with the rest obtained from reference TRBV18 and TRBJ1-5, is as follows: NAGVMQNPRHLVRRRGQEARLRCSPMKGHSHVYWYRQLPEEGLKFMVYLQKENIIDESGMPKERFSAEFPKEGPSILRIQQVVRGDSAAYFCASSPPTSNQPQHFGDGTRLSIL.

V and J are TRBV28 and TRBJ1-5, with a weak D call TRBD1 (5 bases). Germline V gene sequence: CDR1 MDHEN, CDR2 SYDVKM. The CDR3 runs to 15 residues. V lost 3 bases to trimming and J lost 3 bases, with 12 bases between them. The CDR3 sequence is CASSFPGGVNQPQHF. The CDR3, as DNA: TGTGCCAGCAGTTTTCCGGGGGGGGTCAATCAGCCCCAGCATTTT. Full variable domain (remainder filled in from reference TRBV28 and TRBJ1-5): DVKVTQSSRYLVKRTGEKVFLECVQDMDHENMFWYRQDPGLGLRLIYFSYDVKMKEKGDIPEGYSVSREKKERFSLILESASTNQTSMYLCASSFPGGVNQPQHFGDGTRLSIL.

The chain joins TRBV3-1 (or the pseudogene TRBV3-2) to TRBJ2-3; a possible D gene is TRBD2 (5 bases). Trimming stripped 4 bases from V and 2 bases from J, with 7 bases between. CDR3 length equals 13 residues. Per the germline V gene, CDR1 is LGHDT and CDR2 is YNNKEL (reference sequence). The CDR3 nucleotides are TGTGCCAGCAGCCCGGACTTCACAGATACGCAGTATTTT. Protein product: CASSPDFTDTQYF.

V usage is TRBV18 and J usage is TRBJ2-2; D remains unclear. V was clipped by 8 bases and J by 1 base, with 17 bases between them. The germline CDR1 and CDR2 sequences are KGHSH and LQKENI. CDR3 size: 16 residues. The chain's CDR3 is CASRPPESMNTGELFF. CDR3 DNA sequence: TGTGCCAGCAGGCCTCCGGAGAGTATGAACACCGGGGAGCTGTTTTTT.

There are a few counts of this clone. J is TRBJ2-7 and V is TRBV20-1, with 8 bases that match TRBD1. This CDR3 is 16 amino acids long. Per germline, CDR1 DFQATT and CDR2 SNEGSKA (reference sequence). With 3 bases clipped from V and 3 bases from J, the junction kept 13 bases outside the gene matches. Here the CDR3 reads CSASPLGTGLFYEQYF. The DNA of the CDR3 is TGCAGTGCTAGTCCCCTTGGGACAGGATTATTCTACGAGCAGTACTTC.

The rearrangement joins TRBV5-6 to TRBJ2-3; the match to TRBD2 covers 8 bases. Germline V gene sequence: CDR1 SGHDT, CDR2 YYEEEE. There are 15 residues in the CDR3. Trimming cost V 0 bases and J 0 bases; bases outside gene matches: 0. The CDR3 coding sequence is TGTGCCAGCAGCTTGGGACTAGCGAGCACAGATACGCAGTATTTT. Translated, it gives CASSLGLASTDTQYF. The full variable domain, completed using reference TRBV5-6 and TRBJ2-3, is DAGVTQSPTHLIKTRGQQVTLRCSPKSGHDTVSWYQQALGQGPQFIFQYYEEEERQRGNFPDRFSGHQFPNYSSELNVNALLLGDSALYLCASSLGLASTDTQYFGPGTRLTVL.

The DNA for the CDR3 is TGCGCCAGCGCGGCAGAAAGCACAGATACGCAGTATTTT. This encodes CASAAESTDTQYF. J is TRBJ2-3 and V is TRBV5-1; the D is unclear. Germline lookup yields CDR1 SGHRS and CDR2 YFSETQ. This CDR3 comprises 13 residues. The ends were cut back, 7 bases at V and 0 bases at J, with 9 bases in the middle. Full variable domain (missing parts from reference TRBV5-1 and TRBJ2-3): KAGVTQTPRYLIKTRGQQVTLSCSPISGHRSVSWYQQTPGQGLQFLFEYFSETQRNKGNFPGRFSGRQFSNSRSEMNVSTLELGDSALYLCASAAESTDTQYFGPGTRLTVL.

The genes are TRBV7-3 and TRBJ2-3, with 11 bases that match TRBD2. The CDR3 sequence is 15 residues long. V lost 6 bases, J lost 4 bases, and 6 bases stayed unmatched. The V gene's germline CDR1 is SGHTA and CDR2 FQGTGA. CDR3 bases: TGTGCCAGCAGGGCTGGACTAGCGGGCCCAGATACGCAGTATTTT. Residues: CASRAGLAGPDTQYF.

A single count supports this clone. CDR3 loop: CASSLATGGRANYGYTF. In DNA form, the CDR3 reads TGTGCCAGCAGCTTAGCTACAGGGGGTCGAGCTAACTATGGCTACACCTTC. The chain employs TRBV7-9 and TRBJ1-2, with 8 bases identical to TRBD1. Germline V gives CDR1 SEHNR, CDR2 FQNEAQ (reference sequence). The CDR3 length is 17 residues. Germline trimming cut 0 bases from V and 0 bases from J; bases unmatched to any gene: 6.

J is TRBJ1-6 and V is TRBV5-4; 8 nucleotides match TRBD1. The V gene end was trimmed by 4 bases and the J gene end by 9 bases; junction bases not matched to a gene: 6. From germline, CDR1 is SGHNT and CDR2 YYREEE (reference sequence). The CDR3 spans 14 residues. The CDR3 reads CASSGQGGSSPLHF. The CDR3 bases are TGTGCCAGCAGCGGACAGGGCGGGAGTTCACCCCTCCACTTT.

This chain uses TRBV5-1 with TRBJ1-1; D remains ambiguous. The CDR3 is 13 amino acids. V was cut by 1 base and J by 5 bases, with 9 bases left in between. Germline V lookup: CDR1 SGHRS, CDR2 YFSETQ. The CDR3 region has the DNA TGCGCCAGCAGCTTGACCCGAGAGACTGAAGCTTTCTTT. It yields the protein CASSLTRETEAFF.

V is TRBV29-1 and J is TRBJ1-4; D not certain. V lost 5 bases, J lost 8 bases, and 15 bases lay in between. The CDR3 has 13 residues. CDR1 is SQVTM and CDR2 is ANQGSEA in the germline V gene. The CDR3 spells CSVQGFSGEKLFF. In DNA, the CDR3 is TGCAGCGTTCAAGGTTTTTCCGGGGAAAAACTGTTTTTT.

This sequence joins TRBV2 and TRBJ2-3, with TRBD2 as a possible D gene (6 bases). V lost 5 bases to trimming and J lost 6 bases, with 18 bases between them. The CDR3 extends over 15 amino acids. Germline values: CDR1 SNHLY, CDR2 FYNNEI. CDR3 coding DNA: TGTGCCAGCAGTCGGTGGGGTAGCGGAGGGGATACGCAGTATTTT. Translation: CASSRWGSGGDTQYF.

This chain joins TRBV7-3 and TRBJ1-5; 9 nucleotides agree with TRBD1. In germline, CDR1 is SGHTA, CDR2 FQGTGA. The trim removed 2 bases at V and 8 bases at J, leaving 1 base unmatched. This CDR3 comprises 13 residues. The CDR3 region has the DNA TGTGCCAGCAGCTTAGGACAGGGGAAGCCCCAGCATTTT. Its translation is CASSLGQGKPQHF.

The chain employs TRBV7-2 and TRBJ2-2; 8 bases agree with TRBD1. Germline lookup yields CDR1 SGHTA and CDR2 FQGNSA. The CDR3 runs 14 residues. V trimming: 8 bases; J trimming: 2 bases; junction bases outside the gene matches: 4. Here the CDR3 reads CASGSGGNTGELFF. The DNA of the CDR3 is TGTGCCAGCGGGTCAGGGGGCAACACCGGGGAGCTGTTTTTT.

The genes are TRBV11-2 and TRBJ2-1, with 11 nucleotides matching TRBD2. The CDR3 has 15 amino acids. J lost 7 bases, V lost 6 bases, and 8 bases had no gene match. CDR1 is SGHAT, CDR2 FQNNGV, per germline. The CDR3 loop is CASRVRSSGGNEQFF. CDR3 DNA sequence: TGTGCCAGCAGGGTTAGGTCTAGCGGGGGGAATGAGCAGTTCTTC.

V is TRBV6-5 and J is TRBJ1-4; D perhaps matches TRBD1 (6 bases). The germline V gene has CDR1 MNHEY and CDR2 SVGAGI. CDR3 length equals 16 residues. The V end was cut by 2 bases, the J end by 4 bases, with 14 bases between. This CDR3 reads CASSYGPGAGNEKLFF. The DNA of the CDR3 is TGTGCCAGCAGTTACGGTCCAGGGGCCGGTAATGAAAAACTGTTTTTT.

The table lists this clone with a count of one. The V call is TRBV11-2, the J call TRBJ1-3; D is uncertain. This CDR3 region has 16 residues. Trimming cost V 1 base and J 0 bases, with 10 bases left between them. Germline values: CDR1 SGHAT, CDR2 FQNNGV. The CDR3 DNA follows: TGTGCCAGCAGCTTAGTCCCCAGAATCTCTGGAAACACCATATATTTT. This sequence encodes CASSLVPRISGNTIYF.

The V and J genes are TRBV24-1 and TRBJ2-3; D is ambiguous. CDR1 is KGHDR and CDR2 is SFDVKD in the germline V gene. The CDR3 sequence is 13 residues long. The V and J ends lost 9 bases and 0 bases respectively, with 9 bases between them. The CDR3 sequence is CATAGGSTDTQYF. CDR3 bases: TGTGCCACCGCCGGCGGAAGCACAGATACGCAGTATTTT.

This rearrangement joins TRBV6-5 to TRBJ1-5; TRBD1 matches 7 bases. CDR1 and CDR2 (germline): MNHEY, SVGAGI. This CDR3 contains 14 residues. After removal of 4 bases from V and 7 bases from J, the junction contained 7 bases not matched to a gene. This CDR3 is CASSLEGAGQPQHF. The CDR3, as DNA: TGTGCCAGCAGTTTGGAGGGGGCAGGGCAGCCCCAGCATTTT.

The CDR3 coding sequence is TGTGCCAGCAGCAAAGACATTAGCGGGGGATCAGATACGCAGTATTTT. It translates to CASSKDISGGSDTQYF. The chain combines TRBV21-1 with TRBJ2-3; TRBD2, the table's D call, lacks a check against the DNA. TRBV21-1 constitutes a pseudogene. This CDR3 region has 16 residues.

The rearrangement uses TRBV7-6 and TRBJ2-1; 8 bases are shared with TRBD2. V was pared by 2 bases and J by 5 bases, with 11 bases of the junction left unmatched. The CDR3 spans 17 residues. Germline V CDR1 and CDR2: SGHVS, FNYEAQ. As DNA, the CDR3 is TGTGCCAGCAGCTTATTCCTAGCCAGCGGGGGCAACAATGAGCAGTTCTTC. Translated, it gives CASSLFLASGGNNEQFF. Combining the CDR3 with reference TRBV7-6 and TRBJ2-1 gives the whole variable domain GAGVSQSPRYKVTKRGQDVALRCDPISGHVSLYWYRQALGQGPEFLTYFNYEAQQDKSGLPNDRFSAERPEGSISTLTIQRTEQRDSAMYRCASSLFLASGGNNEQFFGPGTRLTVL.

The chain carries TRBV7-8 and TRBJ2-3; D is undetermined. The CDR3 spans 14 residues. Germline V gene sequence: CDR1 SGHVS, CDR2 FQNEAQ. The V and J ends lost 5 bases and 1 base respectively, with 10 bases between them. This chain's CDR3 is CASSPSHRTDTQYF. The CDR3, as DNA: TGTGCCAGCAGCCCCTCACATCGCACAGATACGCAGTATTTT.